This T cell receptor (beta chain) was retrieved from a study of T cells in Graves' hyperthyroidism and ophthalmopathy (dated by TCRdb to about 2019). Context from the whole study: Peripheral blood was collected at initial diagnosis, before any treatment. Once sampling was done, hyperthyroidism patients were given methimazole at a starting dose of 30 mg daily, whereas ophthalmopathy patients were given high-dose intravenous methylprednisolone. TCR Vbeta CDR3 sequencing of 130 to 150 peripheral blood samples (43 ophthalmopathy, about 75 hyperthyroidism and some 17 progressor patients) is reported in the paper. An independent validation cohort of about 19 hyperthyroidism patients and about 15 patients who later progressed to ophthalmopathy tested prospective prediction of ophthalmopathy. The study also compared thyroid tissue and blood T-cell repertoires from about 6 Graves' hyperthyroidism patients. The approximately 98 discovery patients were randomly divided into training and test sets at a 7:3 ratio. To identify distinguishing TCR V-J signatures, a discovery cohort of 100 or so patients was used, comprising approximately 40 with Graves' ophthalmopathy and some 60 with stable Graves' hyperthyroidism. Here is what the overall study found, with its caveats: Blood samples also contained most of the expanded thyroid clonotypes (frequency above 0.001), which suggests that blood repertoires may reflect thyroid immune responses. No statistical method was used to set the sample size in advance, and investigators knew the group allocation. Ophthalmopathy was separated from stable hyperthyroidism by a 13 V-J signature model, with 85% to 90% sensitivity and about 81% specificity obtained in cross-validation and 80%/75% obtained in testing. In validation, the model predicted progression to ophthalmopathy with approximately 71% sensitivity and around 72% specificity, a median of approximately 6.7 months before onset.

In the case of this clonotype: This receptor's antigen is unknown. Nothing much larger sits one base from this clone, and base qualities are not available.

Amplification of TCR beta CDR3 regions was carried out from RNA transcripts. A first-round RT-PCR of the TCR CDR3 used the HTBI primer set with the Qiagen OneStep RT-PCR kit. A second multiplex PCR round built the libraries, followed by size selection and purification. Paired-end sequencing of the libraries was performed with 100 bp reads on an Illumina HiSeq2000. The authors' pipeline ran thus. SOAPnuke was used to process the raw data, throwing out any read that contained adapters or uncalled bases, had a mean Phred below 15, or lacked an exact constant-primer or identifier match. High-quality paired reads were merged using COPE v1.2.5, and each unique nucleotide sequence was defined as a clonotype. MiTCR v1.1 was used to align clonotypes to the IMGT TRBV, TRBD and TRBJ reference segments. The analysis included only V-J combinations with a frequency above 0.0001, which together covered 99% to 99.2% of the repertoires. A TCS score was defined as the ratio of F50 (clonal expansion) to E x V (chaos), with BLOSUM62-based TCRdist applied between CDR3 peptides within each V-J. Welch's t-statistics and random forest reduced around 510 V-J features to about 13, which were used in a naive Bayes classifier (R e1071). The raw public data were reprocessed by TCRdb itself: fastp quality trimming at Q25, MiXCR clonotype calling, in-frame beta chains only. Here each entry gathers all rows of one CDR3 protein and keeps the most common genes and DNA. The V and J calls reflect TCRdb's pipeline rather than the authors' work. The sample table holds roughly 570,000 distinct CDR3 sequences, of which less than 20% were seen once. Approximately 7.4% of the sample lies in the top ten.

CDR1 and CDR2 are read off the germline V gene as SGHRS and YFSETQ. V loses 0 bases at its end and J loses 4 bases; junction bases beyond the gene matches: 5. Reading from cysteine to phenylalanine, the CDR3 counts 15 amino acids. The CDR3 DNA has 45 bases and is translated from base 1. Stable Graves' hyperthyroidism was defined as no progression to ophthalmopathy during 18 months of follow-up. Hyperthyroidism patients were newly diagnosed, with disease duration under 2 months, and aged 18 to 65 years. Exclusion was applied to patients with uncontrolled infections, other autoimmune diseases, pregnancy or lactation. Diagnoses were established on the basis of clinical symptoms, serum thyroxine and TRAb, thyroid ultrasound, and orbital computed tomography. PBMCs were separated from roughly 10 ml of fresh peripheral blood using Ficoll-Paque density gradient centrifugation. Total RNA was extracted with Trizol reagent, and quality was checked on an Agilent 2100 Bioanalyzer.

This clonotype was obtained from a woman aged 25-40 years with Graves' hyperthyroidism. Recombination linked TRBV5-1 to TRBJ1-1, with 8 bases in between that match TRBD1. Input material: blood. The CDR3 region has the sequence CASSLAVTGGTEAFF. In nucleotides, the sequence is TGCGCCAGCAGCTTGGCCGTAACAGGGGGCACTGAAGCTTTCTTT.